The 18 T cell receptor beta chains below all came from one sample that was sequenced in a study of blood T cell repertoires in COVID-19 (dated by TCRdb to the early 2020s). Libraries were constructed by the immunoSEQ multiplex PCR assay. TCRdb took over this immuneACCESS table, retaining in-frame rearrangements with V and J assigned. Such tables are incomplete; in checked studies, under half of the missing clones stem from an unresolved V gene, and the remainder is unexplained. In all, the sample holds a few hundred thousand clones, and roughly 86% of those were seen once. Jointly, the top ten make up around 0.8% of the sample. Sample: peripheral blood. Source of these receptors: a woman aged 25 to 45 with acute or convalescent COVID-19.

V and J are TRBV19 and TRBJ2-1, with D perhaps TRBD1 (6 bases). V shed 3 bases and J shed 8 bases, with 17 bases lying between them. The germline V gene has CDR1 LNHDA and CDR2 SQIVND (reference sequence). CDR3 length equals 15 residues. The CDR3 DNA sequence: TGTGCCAGTAGTATGTTTGGGACAACCTCCTATGAGCAGTTCTTC. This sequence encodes CASSMFGTTSYEQFF. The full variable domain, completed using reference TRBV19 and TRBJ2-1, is DGGITQSPKYLFRKEGQNVTLSCEQNLNHDAMYWYRQDPGQGLRLIYYSQIVNDFQKGDIAEGYSVSREKKESFPLTVTSAQKNPTAFYLCASSMFGTTSYEQFFGPGTRLTVL.

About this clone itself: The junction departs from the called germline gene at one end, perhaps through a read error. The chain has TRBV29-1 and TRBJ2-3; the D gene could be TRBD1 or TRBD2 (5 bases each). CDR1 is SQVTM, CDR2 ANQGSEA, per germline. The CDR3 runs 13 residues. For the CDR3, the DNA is TGCAGCGTTCAAGAGGGGCTCACAGATACGCAGTATTTT. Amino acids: CSVQEGLTDTQYF.

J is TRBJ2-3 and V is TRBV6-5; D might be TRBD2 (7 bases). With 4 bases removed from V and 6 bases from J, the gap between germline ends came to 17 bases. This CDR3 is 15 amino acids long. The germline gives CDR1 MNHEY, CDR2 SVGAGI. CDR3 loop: CASSSAGAGTDTQYF. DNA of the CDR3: TGTGCCAGCAGTTCGGCGGGGGCGGGGACGGATACGCAGTATTTT.

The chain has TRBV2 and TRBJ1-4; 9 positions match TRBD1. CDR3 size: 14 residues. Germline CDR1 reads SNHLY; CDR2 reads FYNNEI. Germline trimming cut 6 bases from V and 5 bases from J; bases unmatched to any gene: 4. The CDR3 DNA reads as TGTGCCAGCAGAACAGGGGGCGCAAATGAAAAACTGTTTTTT. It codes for CASRTGGANEKLFF.

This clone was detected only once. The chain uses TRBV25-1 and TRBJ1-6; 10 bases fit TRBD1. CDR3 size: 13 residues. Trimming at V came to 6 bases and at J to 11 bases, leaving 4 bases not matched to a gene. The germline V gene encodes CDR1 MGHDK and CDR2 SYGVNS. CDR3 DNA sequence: TGTGCCAGCAGAGGGACAGGGGATGCACCCCTCCACTTT. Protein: CASRGTGDAPLHF. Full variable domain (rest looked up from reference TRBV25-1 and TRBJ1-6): EADIYQTPRYLVIGTGKKITLECSQTMGHDKMYWYQQDPGMELHLIHYSYGVNSTEKGDLSSESTVSRIRTEHFPLTLESARPSHTSQYLCASRGTGDAPLHFGNGTRLTVT.

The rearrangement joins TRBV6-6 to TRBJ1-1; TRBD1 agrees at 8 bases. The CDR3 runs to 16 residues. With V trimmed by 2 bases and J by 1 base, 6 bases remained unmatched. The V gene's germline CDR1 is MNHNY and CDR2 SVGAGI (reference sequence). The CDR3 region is CASSYRRDRPNTEAFF. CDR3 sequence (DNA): TGTGCCAGCAGTTACAGGAGGGACAGGCCGAACACTGAAGCTTTCTTT.

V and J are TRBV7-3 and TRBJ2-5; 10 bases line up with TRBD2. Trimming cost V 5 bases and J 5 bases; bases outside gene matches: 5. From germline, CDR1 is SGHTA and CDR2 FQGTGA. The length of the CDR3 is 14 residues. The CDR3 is CASSLTSGTETQYF. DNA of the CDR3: TGTGCCAGCAGCCTCACTAGCGGGACTGAGACCCAGTACTTC.

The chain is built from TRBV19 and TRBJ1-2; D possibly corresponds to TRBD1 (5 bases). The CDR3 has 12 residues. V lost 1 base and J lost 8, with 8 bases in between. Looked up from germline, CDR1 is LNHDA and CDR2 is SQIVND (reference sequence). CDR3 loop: CASSIGGSGYTF. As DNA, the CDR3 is TGTGCCAGTAGTATAGGGGGCTCGGGCTACACCTTC.

DNA of the CDR3: TGTGCCAGCAGCTTAATTATCCGATACAGCCTCGATCAGCCCCAGCATTTT. Translating it yields CASSLIIRYSLDQPQHF. The J gene is TRBJ1-5, the V gene TRBV7-3; D not certain. The CDR3 runs to 17 residues. V was shortened by 1 base and J by 5 bases, with 18 bases between the two germline ends. Germline V gene lookup returns CDR1 SGHTA and CDR2 FQGTGA.

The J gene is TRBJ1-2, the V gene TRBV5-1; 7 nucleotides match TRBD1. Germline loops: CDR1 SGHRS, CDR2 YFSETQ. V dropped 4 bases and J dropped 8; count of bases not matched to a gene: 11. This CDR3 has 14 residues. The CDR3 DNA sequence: TGCGCCAGCAGCAGAGACAGGGCTCGTGTGGGCTACACCTTC. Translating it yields CASSRDRARVGYTF. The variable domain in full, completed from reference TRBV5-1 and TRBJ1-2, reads KAGVTQTPRYLIKTRGQQVTLSCSPISGHRSVSWYQQTPGQGLQFLFEYFSETQRNKGNFPGRFSGRQFSNSRSEMNVSTLELGDSALYLCASSRDRARVGYTFGSGTRLTVV.

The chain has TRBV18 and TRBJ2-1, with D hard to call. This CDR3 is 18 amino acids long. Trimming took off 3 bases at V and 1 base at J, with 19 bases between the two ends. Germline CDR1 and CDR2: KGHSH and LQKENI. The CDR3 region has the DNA TGTGCCAGCTCACCTCCCCTTCGGGTAGCCCTATCCTACAATGAGCAGTTCTTC. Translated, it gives CASSPPLRVALSYNEQFF.

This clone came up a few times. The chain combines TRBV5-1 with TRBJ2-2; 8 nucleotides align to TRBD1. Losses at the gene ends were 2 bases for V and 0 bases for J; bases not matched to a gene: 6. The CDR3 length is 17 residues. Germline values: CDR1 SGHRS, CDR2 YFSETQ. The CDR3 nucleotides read TGCGCCAGCAGCTTTTTGGGACAGGATGCGAACACCGGGGAGCTGTTTTTT. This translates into CASSFLGQDANTGELFF.

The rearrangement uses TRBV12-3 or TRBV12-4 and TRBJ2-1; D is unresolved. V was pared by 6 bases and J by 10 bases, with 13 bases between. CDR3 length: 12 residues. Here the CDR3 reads CASRRLPSEQFF. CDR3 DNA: TGTGCCAGCAGGCGACTGCCCTCGGAGCAGTTCTTC.

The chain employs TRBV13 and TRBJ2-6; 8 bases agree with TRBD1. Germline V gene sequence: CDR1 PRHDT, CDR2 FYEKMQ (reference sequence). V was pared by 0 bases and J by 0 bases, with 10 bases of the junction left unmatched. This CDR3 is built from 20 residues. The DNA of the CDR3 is TGTGCCAGCAGCTTAGGATCCGGACAGGGCCTCCTCTCTGGGGCCAACGTCCTGACTTTC. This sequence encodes CASSLGSGQGLLSGANVLTF. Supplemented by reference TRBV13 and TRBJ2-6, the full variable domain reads AAGVIQSPRHLIKEKRETATLKCYPIPRHDTVYWYQQGPGQDPQFLISFYEKMQSDKGSIPDRFSAQQFSDYHSELNMSSLELGDSALYFCASSLGSGQGLLSGANVLTFGAGSRLTVL.

The CDR3 DNA sequence: TGTGCCAGCAGCTTAGATCGGGAAAAACTGTTTTTT. Translated, it gives CASSLDREKLFF. The rearrangement uses TRBV7-2 and TRBJ1-4; the D is unclear. This CDR3 has 12 amino acids. CDR1 and CDR2 (germline): SGHTA, FQGNSA. The V end was cut by 1 base, the J end by 8 bases, with 5 bases between.

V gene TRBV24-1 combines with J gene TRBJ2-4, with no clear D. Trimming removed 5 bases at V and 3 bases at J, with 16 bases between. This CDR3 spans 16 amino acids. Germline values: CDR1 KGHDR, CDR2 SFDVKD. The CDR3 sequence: CATSGNTNDGKNIQYF. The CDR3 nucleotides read TGTGCCACCAGTGGAAACACCAACGATGGCAAAAACATTCAGTACTTC.

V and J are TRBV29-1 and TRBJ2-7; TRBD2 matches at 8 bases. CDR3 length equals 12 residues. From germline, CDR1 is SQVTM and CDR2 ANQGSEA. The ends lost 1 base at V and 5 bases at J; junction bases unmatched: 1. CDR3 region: CSVEGLANEQYF. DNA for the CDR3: TGCAGCGTTGAAGGACTAGCGAACGAGCAGTACTTC.

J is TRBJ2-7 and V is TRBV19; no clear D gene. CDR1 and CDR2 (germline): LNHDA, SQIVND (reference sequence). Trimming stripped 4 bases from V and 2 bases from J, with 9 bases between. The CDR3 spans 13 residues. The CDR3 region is CASSTAATYEQYF. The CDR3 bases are TGTGCCAGTAGTACAGCAGCGACCTACGAGCAGTACTTC.